A selection of T cell receptor beta chains follows, all from one sample in a study of monozygotic twins with inflammatory bowel disease. TCRdb re-analyzed the 5' RACE reads; it lists each CDR3 protein once, without DNA. The specimen's table records 110,000 to 150,000 distinct CDR3 sequences. The sequencing sample was made of blood. These receptors originate from a human donor with ulcerative colitis or Crohn's disease, or a healthy co-twin of an affected twin (not recorded which). Each CDR3 is given with its conserved first and last residue. Each record gives: V gene, J gene, CDR3 protein.

v_gene: TRBV28; j_gene: TRBJ2-7; CDR3aa: CASSNGGAGEQYF
v_gene: TRBV5-1; j_gene: TRBJ1-1; CDR3aa: CASSLGTGYTTEAFF
v_gene: TRBV10-3; j_gene: TRBJ1-5; CDR3aa: CAISGPDNQPQHF
v_gene: TRBV7-6; j_gene: TRBJ2-1; CDR3aa: CASSLGGRSDEQFF
v_gene: TRBV5-1; j_gene: TRBJ2-7; CDR3aa: CASSLVPGTTSYEQYF
v_gene: TRBV7-6; j_gene: TRBJ2-7; CDR3aa: CASRSGPDRYEQYF
v_gene: TRBV11-2; j_gene: TRBJ2-2; CDR3aa: CASRDSFPLFF
v_gene: TRBV7-9; j_gene: TRBJ2-3; CDR3aa: CASRAPRGLPTDTQYF
v_gene: TRBV9; j_gene: TRBJ2-5; CDR3aa: CASSAIRTGPRETQYF
v_gene: TRBV12-3/TRBV12-4; j_gene: TRBJ1-1; CDR3aa: CASSFRQGNTEAFF
v_gene: TRBV29-1; j_gene: TRBJ1-1; CDR3aa: CSVEVQLNTEAFF
v_gene: TRBV4-1; j_gene: TRBJ1-1; CDR3aa: CASSQAGGDTEAFF
v_gene: TRBV20-1; j_gene: TRBJ2-2; CDR3aa: CSARGGGELFF
v_gene: TRBV12-3/TRBV12-4; j_gene: TRBJ1-6; CDR3aa: CASSNGQDNSPLHF
v_gene: TRBV20-1; j_gene: TRBJ2-3; CDR3aa: CSASPPVAAFTDTQYF
v_gene: TRBV29-1; j_gene: TRBJ2-7; CDR3aa: CSVAVGPYEQYF
v_gene: TRBV9; j_gene: TRBJ2-5; CDR3aa: CASSVGLSGAEETQYF
v_gene: TRBV5-1; j_gene: TRBJ2-3; CDR3aa: CASKPGEDTDTQYF
v_gene: TRBV7-9; j_gene: TRBJ2-1; CDR3aa: CASFSSVNNEQFF
v_gene: TRBV5-4; j_gene: TRBJ2-7; CDR3aa: CASSVSRTGFHEQYF
v_gene: TRBV6-1; j_gene: TRBJ1-4; CDR3aa: CASPPATAETWSNEKLFF
v_gene: TRBV27; j_gene: TRBJ1-5; CDR3aa: CASGTDGPNQPQHF
v_gene: TRBV5-1; j_gene: TRBJ1-6; CDR3aa: CASKPPEGSPLHF
v_gene: TRBV29-1; j_gene: TRBJ1-2; CDR3aa: CSVDRTGGDYGYTF
v_gene: TRBV7-3; j_gene: TRBJ2-3; CDR3aa: CASSRTPDTQYF
v_gene: TRBV29-1; j_gene: TRBJ1-1; CDR3aa: CSVFELDTEAFF
v_gene: TRBV11-2; j_gene: TRBJ2-3; CDR3aa: CASTRNVAEPTDTRYF
v_gene: TRBV19; j_gene: TRBJ2-7; CDR3aa: CASSNIAGTTYEQYF
v_gene: TRBV5-1; j_gene: TRBJ1-1; CDR3aa: CASSPDGVLNTEAFF
v_gene: TRBV20-1; j_gene: TRBJ2-1; CDR3aa: CSARTVYSYNEQFF
v_gene: TRBV9; j_gene: TRBJ1-1; CDR3aa: CASSFEGDTEAFF
v_gene: TRBV7-9; j_gene: TRBJ1-2; CDR3aa: CASSLASADRGHGYTF
v_gene: TRBV4-3; j_gene: TRBJ1-5; CDR3aa: CASSQQLDRGGQPQHF
v_gene: TRBV20-1; j_gene: TRBJ1-5; CDR3aa: CSGGGHSNQPQHF
v_gene: TRBV25-1; j_gene: TRBJ1-1; CDR3aa: CASSDPGTEAFF
v_gene: TRBV9; j_gene: TRBJ1-1; CDR3aa: CASSVNNRRTEAFF
v_gene: TRBV7-6; j_gene: TRBJ2-7; CDR3aa: CASSLTDRGEYEQYF
v_gene: TRBV5-1; j_gene: TRBJ2-7; CDR3aa: CASSLDGTPYEQYF
v_gene: TRBV9; j_gene: TRBJ1-1; CDR3aa: CASSVAGGRGTEAFF
v_gene: TRBV12-3/TRBV12-4; j_gene: TRBJ1-2; CDR3aa: CASSFGPAYGYTF
v_gene: TRBV30; j_gene: TRBJ1-1; CDR3aa: CAWSLDRGQAFF
v_gene: TRBV7-2; j_gene: TRBJ2-3; CDR3aa: CATTEGGNTDTQYF
v_gene: TRBV9; j_gene: TRBJ1-3; CDR3aa: CASSVGWNRVAGNTIYF
v_gene: TRBV4-3; j_gene: TRBJ2-1; CDR3aa: CASSQARGVSYNEQFF
v_gene: TRBV29-1; j_gene: TRBJ2-2; CDR3aa: CSVGNRVNTGELFF
v_gene: TRBV5-4; j_gene: TRBJ2-5; CDR3aa: CASSPRRARGNWETQYF